This T cell receptor beta chain appears in the sequencing data of a study of low-dose radiotherapy and immunotherapy resistance in tumors. Overall study context: Cohort 2 was treated with 1 Gy per fraction every two weeks, amounting to 13 Gy across 26 weeks.

The CDR3 is 13 residues long. Germline V gene lookup returns CDR1 MNHEY and CDR2 SVGEGT. V shed 7 bases and J shed 5 bases, with 14 bases lying between them. Primers targeting TRAV and TRBV primed first-strand cDNA, covering alpha and beta chains. A constant-region primer paired with the V-primer adapter amplified TCRs over about 20 PCR cycles. TCRdb passed the reads through MiXCR, listing each CDR3 protein once. The sample includes about 91,000 distinct CDR3 sequences, approximately 22% of them seen just once. Indicated time point: after trial treatment. Regarding treatment: LDRT plus nivolumab, ipilimumab, low-dose cyclophosphamide and aspirin (RACIN trial). Tumors of eligible patients were advanced, solid and lacking tumor-infiltrating lymphocytes.

The chain links TRBV6-2 or TRBV6-3 to TRBJ1-2, with D perhaps matching TRBD1 (5 bases). This receptor was obtained from a female donor with ovarian cancer. The sequences come from PBMCs, collected after low-dose radiotherapy plus immunotherapy. The CDR3 is CASTFGGDYGYTF. The CDR3 DNA reads as TGTGCCAGCACTTTCGGGGGAGATTATGGCTACACCTTC.